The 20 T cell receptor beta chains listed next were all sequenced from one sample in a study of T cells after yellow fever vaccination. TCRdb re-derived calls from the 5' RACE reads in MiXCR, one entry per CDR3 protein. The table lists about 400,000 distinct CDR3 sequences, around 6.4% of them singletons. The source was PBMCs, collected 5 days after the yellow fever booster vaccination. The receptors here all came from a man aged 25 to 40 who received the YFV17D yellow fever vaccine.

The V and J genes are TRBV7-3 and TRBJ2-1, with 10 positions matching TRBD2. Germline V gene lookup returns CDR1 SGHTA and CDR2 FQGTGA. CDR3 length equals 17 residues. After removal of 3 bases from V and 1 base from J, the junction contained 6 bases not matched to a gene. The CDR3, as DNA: TGTGCCAGCAGCTTGGGAATTAGCGGGAGGTCCTACAATGAGCAGTTCTTC. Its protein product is CASSLGISGRSYNEQFF.

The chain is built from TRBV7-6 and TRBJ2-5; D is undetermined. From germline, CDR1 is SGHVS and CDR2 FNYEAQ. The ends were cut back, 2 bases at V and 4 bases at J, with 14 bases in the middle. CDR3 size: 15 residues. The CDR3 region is CASSLSGQYVETQYF. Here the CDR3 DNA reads TGTGCCAGCAGCTTAAGTGGGCAGTACGTAGAGACCCAGTACTTC.

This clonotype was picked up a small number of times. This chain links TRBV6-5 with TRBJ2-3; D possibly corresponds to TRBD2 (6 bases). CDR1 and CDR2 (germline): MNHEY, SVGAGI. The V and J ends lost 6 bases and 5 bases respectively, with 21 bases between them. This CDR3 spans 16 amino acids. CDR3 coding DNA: TGTGCCAGCAGCTTAGCGGTCGAGATACGAGGAGATACGCAGTATTTT. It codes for CASSLAVEIRGDTQYF.

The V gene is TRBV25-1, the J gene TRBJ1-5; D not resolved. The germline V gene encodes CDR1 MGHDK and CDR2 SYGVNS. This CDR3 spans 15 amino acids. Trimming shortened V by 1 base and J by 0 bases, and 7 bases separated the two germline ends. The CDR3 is CASSESRYSNQPQHF. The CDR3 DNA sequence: TGTGCCAGCAGTGAATCCAGATATAGCAATCAGCCCCAGCATTTT.

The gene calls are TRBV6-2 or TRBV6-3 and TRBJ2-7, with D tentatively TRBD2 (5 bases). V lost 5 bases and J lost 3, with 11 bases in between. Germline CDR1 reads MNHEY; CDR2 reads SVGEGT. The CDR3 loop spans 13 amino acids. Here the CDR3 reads CASSRTGNYEQYF. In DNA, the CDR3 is TGTGCCAGCAGTCGTACCGGGAACTACGAGCAGTACTTC.

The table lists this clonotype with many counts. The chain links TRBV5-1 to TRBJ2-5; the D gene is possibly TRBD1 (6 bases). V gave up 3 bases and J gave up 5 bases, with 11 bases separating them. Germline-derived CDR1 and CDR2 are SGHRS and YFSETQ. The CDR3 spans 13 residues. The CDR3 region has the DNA TGCGCCAGCAGCTCAGGGGCGGGCGAGACCCAGTACTTC. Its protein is CASSSGAGETQYF. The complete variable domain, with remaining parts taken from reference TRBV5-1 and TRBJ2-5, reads KAGVTQTPRYLIKTRGQQVTLSCSPISGHRSVSWYQQTPGQGLQFLFEYFSETQRNKGNFPGRFSGRQFSNSRSEMNVSTLELGDSALYLCASSSGAGETQYFGPGTRLLVL.

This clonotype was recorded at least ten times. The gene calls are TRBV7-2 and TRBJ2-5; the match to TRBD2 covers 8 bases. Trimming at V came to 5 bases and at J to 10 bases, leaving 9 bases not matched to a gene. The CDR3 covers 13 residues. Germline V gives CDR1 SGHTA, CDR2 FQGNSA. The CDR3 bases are TGTGCCAGCAGCCCCGGGACTAGTAGGGACCAGTACTTC. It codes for CASSPGTSRDQYF.

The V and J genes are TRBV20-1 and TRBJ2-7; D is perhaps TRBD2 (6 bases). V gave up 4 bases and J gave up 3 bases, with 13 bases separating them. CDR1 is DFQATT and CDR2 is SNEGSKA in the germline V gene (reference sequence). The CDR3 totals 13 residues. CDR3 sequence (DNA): TGCAGTGCTACCCCGGACGGGGGCTACGAGCAGTACTTC. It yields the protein CSATPDGGYEQYF.

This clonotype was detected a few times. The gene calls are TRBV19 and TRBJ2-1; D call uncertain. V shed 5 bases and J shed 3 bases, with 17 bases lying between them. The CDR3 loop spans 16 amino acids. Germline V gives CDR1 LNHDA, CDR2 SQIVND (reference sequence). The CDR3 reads CASSRPGLTGYNEQFF. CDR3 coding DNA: TGTGCCAGTAGTCGCCCCGGGCTAACCGGCTACAATGAGCAGTTCTTC.

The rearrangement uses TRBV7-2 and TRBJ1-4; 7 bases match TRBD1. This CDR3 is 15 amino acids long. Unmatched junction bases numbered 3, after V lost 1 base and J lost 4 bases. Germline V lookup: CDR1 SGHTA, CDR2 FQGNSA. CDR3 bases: TGTGCCAGCAGCTTAGAGACAGGGAGTAATGAAAAACTGTTTTTT. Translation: CASSLETGSNEKLFF.

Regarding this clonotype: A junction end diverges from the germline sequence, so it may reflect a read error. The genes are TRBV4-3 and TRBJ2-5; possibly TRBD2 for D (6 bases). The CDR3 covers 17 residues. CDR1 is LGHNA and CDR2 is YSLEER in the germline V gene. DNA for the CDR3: TGCGCCAGCAGCCAAGATTATAAGAGGAGGGTCCAAGGGACCCAGTACTTC. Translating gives CASSQDYKRRVQGTQYF.

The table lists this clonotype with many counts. The CDR3 region is CASRKQGATAYEQYF. For the CDR3, the DNA is TGTGCCAGCAGGAAACAGGGGGCTACGGCCTACGAGCAGTACTTC. This rearrangement joins TRBV6-1 to TRBJ2-7; 9 nucleotides agree with TRBD1. Germline V gene sequence: CDR1 MNHNS, CDR2 SASEGT. This CDR3 comprises 15 residues. Losses at the gene ends were 6 bases for V and 2 bases for J; bases not matched to a gene: 8.

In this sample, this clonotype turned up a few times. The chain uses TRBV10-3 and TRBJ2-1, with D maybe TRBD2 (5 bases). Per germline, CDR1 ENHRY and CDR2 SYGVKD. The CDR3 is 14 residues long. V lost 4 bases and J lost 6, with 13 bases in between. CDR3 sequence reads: CAISVPGSSNEQFF. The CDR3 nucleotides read TGTGCCATCAGTGTTCCGGGGAGCTCCAATGAGCAGTTCTTC.

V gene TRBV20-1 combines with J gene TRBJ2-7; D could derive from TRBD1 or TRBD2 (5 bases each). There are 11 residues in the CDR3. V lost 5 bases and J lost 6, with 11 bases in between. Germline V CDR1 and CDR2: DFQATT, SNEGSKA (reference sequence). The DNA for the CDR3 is TGCAGTGCTTCCGGGACGGTCGAGCAGTACTTC. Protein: CSASGTVEQYF.

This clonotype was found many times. The CDR3, as DNA: TGTGCCAGCAGCCTCTGGAGCAATCAGCCCCAGCATTTT. Translating gives CASSLWSNQPQHF. The rearrangement links TRBV6-5 to TRBJ1-5; unclear D gene. This CDR3 comprises 13 residues. CDR1 MNHEY and CDR2 SVGAGI come from the germline V gene. The V end lost 6 bases, the J end lost 1 base, and 7 bases lay between the germline ends.

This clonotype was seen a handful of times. The CDR3 sequence: CSATPRAQGAYEQYF. CDR3 sequence (DNA): TGCAGTGCGACCCCCCGGGCACAGGGAGCATACGAGCAGTACTTC. The chain couples TRBV20-1 to TRBJ2-7, with D perhaps TRBD1 (6 bases). The germline V gene encodes CDR1 DFQATT and CDR2 SNEGSKA (reference sequence). V was shortened by 6 bases and J by 4 bases, with 22 bases between the two germline ends. CDR3 length: 15 residues.

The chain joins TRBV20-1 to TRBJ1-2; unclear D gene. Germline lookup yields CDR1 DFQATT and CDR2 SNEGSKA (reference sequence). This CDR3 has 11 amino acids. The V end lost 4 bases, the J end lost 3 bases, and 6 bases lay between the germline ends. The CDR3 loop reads CSATGYYGYTF. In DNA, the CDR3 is TGCAGTGCTACCGGGTACTATGGCTACACCTTC.

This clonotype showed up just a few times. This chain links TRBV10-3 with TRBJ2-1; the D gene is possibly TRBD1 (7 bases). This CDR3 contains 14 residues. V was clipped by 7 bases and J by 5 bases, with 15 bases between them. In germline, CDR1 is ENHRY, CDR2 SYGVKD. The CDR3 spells CAINEQGRNNEQFF. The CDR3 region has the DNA TGTGCCATCAACGAACAGGGGAGGAACAATGAGCAGTTCTTC.

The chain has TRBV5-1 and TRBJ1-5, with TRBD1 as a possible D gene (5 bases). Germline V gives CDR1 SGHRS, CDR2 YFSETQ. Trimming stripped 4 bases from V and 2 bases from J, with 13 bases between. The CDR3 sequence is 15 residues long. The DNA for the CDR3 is TGCGCCAGCAGCCTGGGGGTAGGAGGCAATCAGCCCCAGCATTTT. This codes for CASSLGVGGNQPQHF.

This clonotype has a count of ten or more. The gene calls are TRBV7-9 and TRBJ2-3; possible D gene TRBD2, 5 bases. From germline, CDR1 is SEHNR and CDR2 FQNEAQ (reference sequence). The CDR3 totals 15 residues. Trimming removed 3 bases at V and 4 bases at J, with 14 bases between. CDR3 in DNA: TGTGCCAGCAGCTTTTCGCCGGGGTTGTCAGATACGCAGTATTTT. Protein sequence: CASSFSPGLSDTQYF.